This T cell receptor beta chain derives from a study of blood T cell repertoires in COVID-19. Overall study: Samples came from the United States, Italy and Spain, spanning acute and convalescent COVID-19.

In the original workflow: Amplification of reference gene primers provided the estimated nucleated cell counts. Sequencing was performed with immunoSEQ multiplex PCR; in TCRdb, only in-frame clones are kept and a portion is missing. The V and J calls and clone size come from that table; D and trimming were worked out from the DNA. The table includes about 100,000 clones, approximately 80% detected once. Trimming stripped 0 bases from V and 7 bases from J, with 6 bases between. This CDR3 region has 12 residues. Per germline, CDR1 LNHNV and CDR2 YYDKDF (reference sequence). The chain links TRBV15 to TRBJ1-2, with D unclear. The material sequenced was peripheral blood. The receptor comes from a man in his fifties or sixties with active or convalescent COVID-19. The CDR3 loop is CATSREAGGYTF. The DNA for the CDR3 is TGTGCCACCAGCAGAGAGGCAGGTGGCTACACCTTC. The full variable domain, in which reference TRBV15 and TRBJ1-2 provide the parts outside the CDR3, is DAMVIQNPRYQVTQFGKPVTLSCSQTLNHNVMYWYQQKSSQAPKLLFHYYDKDFNNEADTPDNFQSRRPNTSFCFLDIRSPGLGDTAMYLCATSREAGGYTFGSGTRLTVV.